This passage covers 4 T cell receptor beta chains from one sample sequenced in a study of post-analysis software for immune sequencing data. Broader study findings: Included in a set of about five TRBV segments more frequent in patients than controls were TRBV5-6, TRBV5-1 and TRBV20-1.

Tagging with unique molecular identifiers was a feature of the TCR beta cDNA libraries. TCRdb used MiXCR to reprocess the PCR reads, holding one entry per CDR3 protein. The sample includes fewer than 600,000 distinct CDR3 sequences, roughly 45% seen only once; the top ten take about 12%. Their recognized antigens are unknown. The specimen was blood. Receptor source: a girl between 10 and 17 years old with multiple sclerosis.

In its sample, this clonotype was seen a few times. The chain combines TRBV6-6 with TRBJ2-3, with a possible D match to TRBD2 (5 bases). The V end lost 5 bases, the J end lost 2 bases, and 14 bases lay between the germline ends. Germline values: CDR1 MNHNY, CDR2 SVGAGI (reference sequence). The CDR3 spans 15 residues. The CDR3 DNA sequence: TGTGCCAGCAGTCGAGCGGCCGCTGCCACAGATACGCAGTATTTT. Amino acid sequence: CASSRAAAATDTQYF.

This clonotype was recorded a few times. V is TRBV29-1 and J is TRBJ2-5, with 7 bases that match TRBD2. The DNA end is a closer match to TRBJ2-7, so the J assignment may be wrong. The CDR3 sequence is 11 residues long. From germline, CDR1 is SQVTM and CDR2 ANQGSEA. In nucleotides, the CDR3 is TGCAGCGGGCGGGGGAACTACGAGCAGTACTTC. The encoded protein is CSGRGNYEQYF.

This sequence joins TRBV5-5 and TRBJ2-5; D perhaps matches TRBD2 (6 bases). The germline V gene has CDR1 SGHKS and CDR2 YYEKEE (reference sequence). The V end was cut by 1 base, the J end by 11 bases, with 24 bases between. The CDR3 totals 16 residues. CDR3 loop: CASSLLSGPSYNEQYF. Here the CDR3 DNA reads TGTGCCAGCAGCTTGCTTAGCGGACCGTCCTACAATGAGCAGTACTTC. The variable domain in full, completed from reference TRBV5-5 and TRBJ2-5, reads DAGVTQSPTHLIKTRGQQVTLRCSPISGHKSVSWYQQVLGQGPQFIFQYYEKEERGRGNFPDRFSARQFPNYSSELNVNALLLGDSALYLCASSLLSGPSYNEQYFGPGTRLLVL.

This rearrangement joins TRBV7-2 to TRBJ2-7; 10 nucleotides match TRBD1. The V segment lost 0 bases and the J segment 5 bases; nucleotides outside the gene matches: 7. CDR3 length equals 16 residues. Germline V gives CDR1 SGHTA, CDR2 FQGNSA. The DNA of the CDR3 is TGTGCCAGCAGCTTAGCGCTGGGGGACAGGGGCCACGAGCAGTACTTC. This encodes CASSLALGDRGHEQYF.